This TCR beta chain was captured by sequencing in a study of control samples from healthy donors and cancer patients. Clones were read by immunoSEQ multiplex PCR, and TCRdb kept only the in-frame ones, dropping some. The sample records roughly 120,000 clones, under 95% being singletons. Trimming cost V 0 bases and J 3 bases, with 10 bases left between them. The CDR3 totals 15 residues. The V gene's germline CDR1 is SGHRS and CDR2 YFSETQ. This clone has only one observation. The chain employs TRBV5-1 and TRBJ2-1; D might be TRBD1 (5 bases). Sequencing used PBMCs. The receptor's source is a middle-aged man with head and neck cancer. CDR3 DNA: TGCGCCAGCAGCTTGGGTACAGGAATCTACAATGAGCAGTTCTTC. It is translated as CASSLGTGIYNEQFF.